Listed here are 5 T cell receptor beta chains from one sample, sequenced in a study of OX40 agonist ivuxolimab in advanced cancers. Some clones are missing from TCRdb's copy, which holds only in-frame ones; the method was immunoSEQ multiplex PCR. Of 30,000 to 40,000 clones listed, more than 65% are singletons. The sequences come from CD4+ or CD8+ T cells sorted from blood, collected in a trial of the OX40 agonist ivuxolimab. The receptors were gathered from an adult with an advanced solid tumor such as melanoma, head and neck, liver or kidney cancer.

This clone is a singleton in its sample. The V gene is TRBV5-5, the J gene TRBJ2-1; tentatively, D is TRBD1 (6 bases). Trimming shortened V by 4 bases and J by 6 bases, and 17 bases separated the two germline ends. The germline V gene encodes CDR1 SGHKS and CDR2 YYEKEE (reference sequence). The CDR3 loop spans 15 amino acids. CDR3 nucleotides: TGTGCCAGCAGCGACACAGGGTTTTCTGGCAATGAGCAGTTCTTC. The encoded protein is CASSDTGFSGNEQFF.

The table lists this clone with a count of one. V gene TRBV6-5 combines with J gene TRBJ2-1; 9 bases agree with TRBD1. The CDR3 spans 12 residues. V shed 6 bases, J shed 10 bases, and the junction held 4 bases outside the gene matches. Per the germline V gene, CDR1 is MNHEY and CDR2 is SVGAGI. This CDR3 is CASRHTGGEQFF. For the CDR3, the DNA is TGTGCCAGCAGGCATACAGGGGGCGAGCAGTTCTTC.

The rearrangement uses TRBV11-2 and TRBJ1-6; TRBD1 matches at 7 bases. There are 14 residues in the CDR3. V shed 5 bases and J 7 bases; nucleotides not matched to a gene: 5. The germline V gene encodes CDR1 SGHAT and CDR2 FQNNGV. CDR3 bases: TGTGCCAGCAGCCCCGACAGGGAAAATTCACCCCTCCACTTT. It specifies CASSPDRENSPLHF.

A single count supports this clone. The rearrangement joins TRBV7-3 to TRBJ2-2; no definite D call. The length of the CDR3 is 11 residues. Deletions cut 2 bases from V and 7 bases from J, with 2 bases between. Looked up from germline, CDR1 is SGHTA and CDR2 is FQGTGA. CDR3 sequence reads: CASSLHGELFF. In DNA, the CDR3 is TGTGCCAGCAGCTTACACGGGGAGCTGTTTTTT. Based on the CDR3 plus reference TRBV7-3 and TRBJ2-2, the full variable domain is GAGVSQTPSNKVTEKGKYVELRCDPISGHTALYWYRQSLGQGPEFLIYFQGTGAADDSGLPNDRFFAVRPEGSVSTLKIQRTERGDSAVYLCASSLHGELFFGEGSRLTVL.

The V and J genes are TRBV5-1 and TRBJ1-5; D perhaps matches TRBD1 (6 bases). CDR1 SGHRS and CDR2 YFSETQ come from the germline V gene. The CDR3 is 15 residues long. V shed 4 bases and J shed 7 bases, with 18 bases lying between them. CDR3 residues: CASSPGQSKGQPQHF. CDR3 nucleotide sequence: TGCGCCAGCAGCCCCGGACAGTCAAAGGGGCAGCCCCAGCATTTT. Drawing the rest from reference TRBV5-1 and TRBJ1-5, the complete variable domain is KAGVTQTPRYLIKTRGQQVTLSCSPISGHRSVSWYQQTPGQGLQFLFEYFSETQRNKGNFPGRFSGRQFSNSRSEMNVSTLELGDSALYLCASSPGQSKGQPQHFGDGTRLSIL.